A selection of T cell receptor beta chains follows, all from one sample in a study of cytomegalovirus exposure and HLA in healthy donors. TCRdb's copy holds only in-frame clones and misses some; the assay was immunoSEQ multiplex PCR. There are about 140,000 clones in the sample; 80% to 85% occur only once, and approximately 1.2% lies in the top ten. Sequenced sample: PBMCs. Source of these receptors: a male donor in good health and CMV-seropositive. The CDR3 runs from the conserved cysteine through the conserved F or W. The D gene is left open where the match is weak. The size of a clone is reported for some rows only, either as once, few or many, or as a class for expanded clones.

J gene	V gene	clone size	D gene	CDR3 DNA	CDR3 protein
TRBJ1-6	TRBV6-6	-	TRBD1	TGTGCCAGCAGTTACTCGGGACAGGCTTATAATTCACCCCTCCACTTT	CASSYSGQAYNSPLHF
TRBJ2-7	TRBV15	-	-	TGTGCCACCAGCAGAGATCGGACAGAGAGCTACGAGCAGTACTTC	CATSRDRTESYEQYF
TRBJ1-2	TRBV5-1	-	TRBD1	TGCGCCAGCAGCTCAGTCCCGGGACAGGGACGGATGGGTGGCTACACCTTC	CASSSVPGQGRMGGYTF
TRBJ2-1	TRBV28	-	-	TGTGCCAGCAGTTTTACGGGAGATGAGCAGTTCTTC	CASSFTGDEQFF
TRBJ1-6	TRBV11-2	-	-	TGTGCCAGCAGCTTAGTTGGTGGCGGGGGCGCAGCCTCAAATTCACCCCTCCACTTT	CASSLVGGGGAASNSPLHF
TRBJ1-3	TRBV7-2	-	-	TGTGCCAGCAGCTTAGCGTTACAGGGAGTGACTGGAAACACCATATATTTT	CASSLALQGVTGNTIYF
TRBJ2-7	TRBV9	-	-	TGTGCCAGCAGCCCACACGACTACGAGCAGTACTTC	CASSPHDYEQYF
TRBJ2-1	TRBV4-1	few	TRBD1	TGCGCCAGCAGCTTCGGGACAGGGAAAGCCAATGAGCAGTTCTTC	CASSFGTGKANEQFF
TRBJ2-1	TRBV4-3	-	TRBD2	TGCGCCAGCAGCCAAGATAGCGGAAGTAGCGGGACGGACCATGAGCAGTTCTTC	CASSQDSGSSGTDHEQFF
TRBJ1-1	TRBV7-9	-	TRBD1	TGTGCCAGCAGTCGGGACAGACTTAACACTGAAGCTTTCTTT	CASSRDRLNTEAFF
TRBJ1-1	TRBV28	-	-	TGTGCCAGCAGTTTTTATCCCCAGGGCACTGAAGCTTTCTTT	CASSFYPQGTEAFF
TRBJ1-5	TRBV30	-	-	TGTGCCCACCCCGAAGACAGTAGCAATCAGCCCCAGCATTTT	CAHPEDSSNQPQHF
TRBJ1-5	TRBV23-1	few	-	TGCGCCAGCAGTCAATCAGTCAGCAGGAGCAATCAGCCCCAGCATTTT	CASSQSVSRSNQPQHF
TRBJ1-2	TRBV6-5	-	-	TGTGCCAGCAGGGTGAGGGGGTGGCATGGCTACACCTTC	CASRVRGWHGYTF
TRBJ1-2	TRBV9	-	-	TGTGCCAGCAGCTCGGGGGGGCACTATGGCTACACCTTC	CASSSGGHYGYTF
TRBJ2-5	TRBV27	-	-	TGTGCCAGCAGTCTCCTCGACCAAGAGACCCAGTACTTC	CASSLLDQETQYF
TRBJ2-5	TRBV29-1	-	TRBD2	TGCAGCGTTGTCCGTCCCGGGACTAGAACAGAGACCCAGTACTTC	CSVVRPGTRTETQYF
TRBJ1-3	TRBV7-9	-	TRBD1	TGTGCCAGGACAGGGGATGGAAACACCATATATTTT	CARTGDGNTIYF
TRBJ2-5	TRBV7-8	-	-	TGTGCCAGCAGCTTAGGCGGGCCAGAGACCCAGTACTTC	CASSLGGPETQYF
TRBJ2-7	TRBV10-3	-	TRBD2	TGTGCCATCAAAGGTTCGGGGGGGAATGGCGAGCAGTACTTC	CAIKGSGGNGEQYF